Presented here are 28 T cell receptor beta chains from one specimen sequenced in a study of control samples from healthy donors and cancer patients. The data were produced by immunoSEQ multiplex PCR, yet TCRdb's version contains in-frame clones alone and is incomplete. The sample shows under 450,000 clones, approximately 90% of them seen only once. The sample taken for sequencing was PBMCs. These receptor sequences come from a man aged 35 to 55 with head and neck cancer.

This chain links TRBV7-3 with TRBJ2-3, with unresolved D. The ends were cut back, 1 base at V and 4 bases at J, with 6 bases in the middle. CDR1 is SGHTA, CDR2 FQGTGA, per germline. The CDR3 has 13 amino acids. In nucleotides, the CDR3 is TGTGCCAGCAGCTTAAAGGCTCCAGATACGCAGTATTTT. Protein: CASSLKAPDTQYF.

The chain uses TRBV27 and TRBJ2-5; a possible D gene is TRBD1 (5 bases). The V gene lost 5 bases and the J gene lost 2 bases, with 12 bases spanning the gap. This CDR3 is 14 amino acids long. Looked up from germline, CDR1 is MNHEY and CDR2 is SMNVEV (reference sequence). DNA for the CDR3: TGTGCCAGCAGTCATCAAGGGGTACAAGAGACCCAGTACTTC. As protein: CASSHQGVQETQYF.

CDR3 bases: TGTGCCAGCAGCCAAGAAAAAAATCCGACAGGAAGTACCTACGAGCAGTACTTC. Translating it yields CASSQEKNPTGSTYEQYF. The chain employs TRBV4-2 and TRBJ2-7; perhaps TRBD1 as D (6 bases). V was shortened by 0 bases and J by 2 bases, with 20 bases between the two germline ends. CDR1 and CDR2 (germline): LGHNA, YNFKEQ. The CDR3 sequence is 18 residues long.

V and J are TRBV28 and TRBJ1-1; tentatively, D is TRBD1 (6 bases). This CDR3 is built from 14 residues. V was pared by 7 bases and J by 8 bases, with 20 bases between. From germline, CDR1 is MDHEN and CDR2 SYDVKM. The CDR3 protein is CASTKSTGFREAFF. CDR3 sequence (DNA): TGTGCCAGCACGAAATCAACAGGGTTTAGGGAAGCTTTCTTT.

J is TRBJ1-2 and V is TRBV7-2; D remains ambiguous. The germline V gene has CDR1 SGHTA and CDR2 FQGNSA. The CDR3 is 12 amino acids. Trimming pared 5 bases from V and 10 bases from J, leaving 14 bases between. In DNA form, the CDR3 reads TGTGCCAGCAGCCAAAGACAAGAGCCCTACACCTTC. This gives the protein CASSQRQEPYTF.

Comment on this clone: Different DNA sequences within this sample yield the same CDR3. This chain connects TRBV9 to TRBJ2-7; D is undetermined. The CDR3 has 14 residues. Germline CDR1 is SGDLS and CDR2 is YYNGEE. V was trimmed by 0 bases and J by 0 bases, leaving 7 bases between them. CDR3 amino acids: CASSVGRYSYEQYF. CDR3 bases: TGTGCCAGCAGCGTAGGGCGGTACTCCTACGAGCAGTACTTC.

Concerning this clone: Relative to the germline gene, one junction end is altered; a read error may explain this. The CDR3 DNA follows: TGTGCCAGCACCGTATCGACAGGGCCGCAAGAGACCCAGTACTTC. Its protein product is CASTVSTGPQETQYF. The chain has TRBV9 and TRBJ2-5, with 7 bases that match TRBD1. In germline, CDR1 is SGDLS, CDR2 YYNGEE. CDR3 length equals 15 residues.

The chain combines TRBV30 with TRBJ2-5; D is possibly TRBD2 (5 bases). Germline lookup yields CDR1 GTSNPN and CDR2 SVGIG (reference sequence). The length of the CDR3 is 13 residues. Trimming left V 5 bases short and J 4 bases short, with 14 bases between. Here the CDR3 reads CAWRGLPGETQYF. The CDR3 coding sequence is TGTGCCTGGCGGGGTTTGCCGGGAGAGACCCAGTACTTC.

The chain recombines TRBV19 with TRBJ2-2; 13 bases align to TRBD2. This CDR3 region has 15 residues. Trimming took 7 bases from V and 4 from J; bases not matched to a gene: 3. Germline V CDR1 and CDR2: LNHDA, SQIVND (reference sequence). This chain's CDR3 is CASKRLAGGTGELFF. The CDR3 DNA follows: TGTGCCAGTAAAAGACTAGCGGGAGGCACCGGGGAGCTGTTTTTT.

The chain employs TRBV14 and TRBJ1-1; perhaps TRBD1 as D (6 bases). Trimming cost V 5 bases and J 6 bases, with 13 bases left between them. Germline CDR1 reads SGHDN; CDR2 reads FVKESK. CDR3 length equals 13 residues. CDR3 in DNA: TGTGCCAGCAGCAGGACTCAGGGGTCTGAAGCTTTCTTT. Residues: CASSRTQGSEAFF.

The chain couples TRBV25-1 to TRBJ2-2, with D uncertain. Trimming took 1 base from V and 4 from J, leaving 13 bases between them. CDR1 and CDR2 from the germline V gene are MGHDK and SYGVNS. The CDR3 covers 16 residues. The CDR3 is CASSEWATSSTGELFF. CDR3 in DNA: TGTGCCAGCAGTGAATGGGCCACCAGCAGCACCGGGGAGCTGTTTTTT.

The CDR3 bases are TGTGCCAGCAGCGTAGAAGCCGGCCCGAGCTCCTATAATTCACCCCTCCACTTT. Amino acids: CASSVEAGPSSYNSPLHF. This chain uses TRBV9 with TRBJ1-6; D ambiguous. CDR3 length: 18 residues. The ends were cut back, 0 bases at V and 0 bases at J, with 13 bases in the middle. CDR1 and CDR2 from the germline V gene are SGDLS and YYNGEE.

The chain uses TRBV28 and TRBJ1-2; D is unclear. Germline assignment: CDR1 MDHEN and CDR2 SYDVKM. The CDR3 has 14 amino acids. V was pared by 6 bases and J by 5 bases, with 16 bases between. The CDR3 reads CASRGIHQPYGYTF. The CDR3 coding sequence is TGTGCCAGCAGGGGCATACACCAGCCTTATGGCTACACCTTC.

V and J are TRBV6-6 and TRBJ1-6; no clear D. V was trimmed by 2 bases and J by 7 bases, leaving 9 bases between them. Germline lookup yields CDR1 MNHNY and CDR2 SVGAGI (reference sequence). The CDR3 has 14 residues. The DNA for the CDR3 is TGTGCCAGCAGTTACGACCGAGGGAATTCACCCCTCCACTTT. Translation: CASSYDRGNSPLHF.

V and J are TRBV14 and TRBJ2-6, with D uncertain. V was clipped by 5 bases and J by 4 bases, with 15 bases between them. Germline V gives CDR1 SGHDN, CDR2 FVKESK. The CDR3 consists of 16 residues. The CDR3 DNA is TGTGCCAGCAGCTCGCGGACCCCTCTAGGGGCCAACGTCCTGACTTTC. Its protein product is CASSSRTPLGANVLTF. The variable domain in full, completed from reference TRBV14 and TRBJ2-6, reads EAGVTQFPSHSVIEKGQTVTLRCDPISGHDNLYWYRRVMGKEIKFLLHFVKESKQDESGMPNNRFLAERTGGTYSTLKVQPAELEDSGVYFCASSSRTPLGANVLTFGAGSRLTVL.

The DNA for the CDR3 is TGTGCCTGGAGTGTACAGGGGGGGATGAACGGGGAGCTGTTTTTT. Protein product: CAWSVQGGMNGELFF. V and J are TRBV30 and TRBJ2-2, with D possibly matching TRBD1 (8 bases). Trimming stripped 0 bases from V and 7 bases from J, with 15 bases between. The germline V gene has CDR1 GTSNPN and CDR2 SVGIG (reference sequence). This CDR3 region has 15 residues.

The rearrangement uses TRBV11-2 and TRBJ2-3; D is unclear. The CDR3 totals 14 residues. Germline CDR1 SGHAT, CDR2 FQNNGV. The ends were cut back, 5 bases at V and 8 bases at J, with 17 bases in the middle. CDR3 loop: CASSLSRFPGTQYF. The CDR3 DNA reads TGTGCCAGCAGCCTGTCTAGATTTCCCGGTACGCAGTATTTT.

A single count supports this clone. The chain recombines TRBV5-3 with TRBJ2-7, with unresolved D. TRBV5-3 is sorted into the ORF group, with uncertain function. V lost 4 bases and J lost 4, with 18 bases in between. The CDR3 length is 15 residues. The CDR3 bases are TGTGCCAGAAGCCTTGCGGTAGGACCAAGGTACGAGCAGTACTTC. Amino acid sequence: CARSLAVGPRYEQYF.

In regard to this clone: In the same sample, other DNA sequences code for this CDR3. The CDR3 DNA follows: TGTGCCATCAGTGTGGGACAGGGGGACACTGAAGCTTTCTTT. Protein sequence: CAISVGQGDTEAFF. The chain combines TRBV10-3 with TRBJ1-1; 11 bases match TRBD1. The CDR3 is made up of 14 amino acids. The V gene's germline CDR1 is ENHRY and CDR2 SYGVKD. J gave up 3 bases and V 4 bases, and 1 base lay outside the gene matches.

V usage is TRBV7-2 and J usage is TRBJ1-2; tentative D call: TRBD1 (5 bases). The germline V gene encodes CDR1 SGHTA and CDR2 FQGNSA. Trimming took 1 base from V and 1 from J, leaving 7 bases between them. This CDR3 comprises 14 residues. The CDR3 is CASSLVGVNYGYTF. Written as DNA, the CDR3 is TGTGCCAGCAGCTTAGTAGGGGTTAACTATGGCTACACCTTC.

The genes are TRBV7-3 and TRBJ2-2; tentatively, D is TRBD1 or TRBD2 (6 bases each). CDR3 size: 17 residues. CDR1 SGHTA and CDR2 FQGTGA come from the germline V gene. V was shortened by 2 bases and J by 0 bases, with 13 bases between the two germline ends. CDR3 bases: TGTGCCAGCAGCTTATTCGGGGGCGGAACGAACACCGGGGAGCTGTTTTTT. As protein: CASSLFGGGTNTGELFF.

This rearrangement joins TRBV6-5 to TRBJ2-2, with 7 bases identical to TRBD1. The CDR3 covers 14 residues. From germline, CDR1 is MNHEY and CDR2 SVGAGI. V gave up 7 bases and J gave up 4 bases; unmatched junction bases: 6. In nucleotides, the CDR3 is TGTGCCAGCAACTTTCCAGGGGGCACCGGGGAGCTGTTTTTT. Translation: CASNFPGGTGELFF.

V is TRBV28 and J is TRBJ2-2; D uncertain. This CDR3 comprises 14 residues. The ends were cut back, 3 bases at V and 7 bases at J, with 12 bases in the middle. Germline lookup yields CDR1 MDHEN and CDR2 SYDVKM. CDR3 residues: CASSLIRASGELFF. CDR3 DNA sequence: TGTGCCAGCAGTTTGATTCGGGCAAGCGGGGAGCTGTTTTTT.

The J gene is TRBJ1-6, the V gene TRBV28; TRBD1 aligns across 9 bases. Germline values: CDR1 MDHEN, CDR2 SYDVKM. This CDR3 comprises 14 residues. The V and J ends lost 6 bases and 6 bases, in that order; junction bases with no gene match: 3. The CDR3 is CASRPQGANSPLHF. The CDR3 DNA reads as TGTGCCAGCAGGCCACAGGGGGCTAATTCACCCCTCCACTTT.

The chain is built from TRBV30 and TRBJ1-4; tentative D call: TRBD1 (6 bases). This CDR3 region has 13 residues. Trimming took 4 bases from V and 4 from J, leaving 10 bases between them. The germline V gene encodes CDR1 GTSNPN and CDR2 SVGIG (reference sequence). CDR3 coding DNA: TGTGCCTGGAAGGGCAGGGGTAATGAAAAACTGTTTTTT. This encodes CAWKGRGNEKLFF.

There are a few counts of this clone. J is TRBJ2-2 and V is TRBV5-1; D is undetermined. The CDR3 extends over 15 amino acids. Germline V gene data show CDR1 as SGHRS and CDR2 as YFSETQ. Trimming took 0 bases from V and 4 from J, leaving 10 bases between them. This chain's CDR3 is CASSLDPRTTGELFF. Here the CDR3 DNA reads TGCGCCAGCAGCTTGGATCCCAGAACCACCGGGGAGCTGTTTTTT.

The CDR3 region is CASSLERRVSDEQYF. CDR3 DNA sequence: TGCGCCAGCAGCTTGGAACGCAGGGTTAGCGACGAGCAGTACTTC. The chain combines TRBV5-1 with TRBJ2-7; D is tentatively TRBD1 or TRBD2 (5 bases each). Germline CDR1 reads SGHRS; CDR2 reads YFSETQ. V was pared by 0 bases and J by 5 bases, with 15 bases between. This CDR3 has 15 amino acids.

The rearrangement joins TRBV7-3 to TRBJ1-1; D remains ambiguous. V was clipped by 5 bases and J by 8 bases, with 12 bases between them. CDR1 is SGHTA and CDR2 is FQGTGA in the germline V gene. The CDR3 runs to 12 residues. The CDR3: CASSEDAGEAFF. The CDR3 nucleotides read TGTGCCAGCAGCGAGGACGCCGGCGAAGCTTTCTTT.